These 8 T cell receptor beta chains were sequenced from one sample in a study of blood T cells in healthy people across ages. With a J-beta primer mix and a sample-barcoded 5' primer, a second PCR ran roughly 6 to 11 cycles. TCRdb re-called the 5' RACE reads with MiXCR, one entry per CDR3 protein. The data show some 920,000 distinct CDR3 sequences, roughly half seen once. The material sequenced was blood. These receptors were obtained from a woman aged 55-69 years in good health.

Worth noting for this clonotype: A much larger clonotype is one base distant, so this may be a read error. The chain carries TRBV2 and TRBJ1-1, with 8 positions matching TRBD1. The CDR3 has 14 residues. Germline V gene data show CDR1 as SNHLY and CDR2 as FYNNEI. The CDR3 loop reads CVSRATGANTEAFF. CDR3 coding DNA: TGTGTCAGCAGAGCGACAGGGGCGAACACTGAAGCTTTCTTT.

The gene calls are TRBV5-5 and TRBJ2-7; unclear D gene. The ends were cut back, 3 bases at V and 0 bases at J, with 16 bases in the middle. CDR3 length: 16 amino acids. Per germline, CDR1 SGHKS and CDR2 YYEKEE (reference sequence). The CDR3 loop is CASSSARAKSSYEQYF. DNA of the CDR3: TGTGCCAGCAGCTCCGCTCGAGCGAAGAGCTCCTACGAGCAGTACTTC.

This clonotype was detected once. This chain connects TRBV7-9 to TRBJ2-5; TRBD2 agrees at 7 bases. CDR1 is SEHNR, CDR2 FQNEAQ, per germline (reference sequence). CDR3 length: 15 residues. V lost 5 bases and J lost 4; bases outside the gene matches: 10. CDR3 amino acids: CASSGSLAARETQYF. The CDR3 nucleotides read TGTGCCAGCAGCGGATCTCTAGCGGCTAGAGAGACCCAGTACTTC. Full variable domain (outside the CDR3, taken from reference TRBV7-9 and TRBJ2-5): DTGVSQNPRHKITKRGQNVTFRCDPISEHNRLYWYRQTLGQGPEFLTYFQNEAQLEKSRLLSDRFSAERPKGSFSTLEIQRTEQGDSAMYLCASSGSLAARETQYFGPGTRLLVL.

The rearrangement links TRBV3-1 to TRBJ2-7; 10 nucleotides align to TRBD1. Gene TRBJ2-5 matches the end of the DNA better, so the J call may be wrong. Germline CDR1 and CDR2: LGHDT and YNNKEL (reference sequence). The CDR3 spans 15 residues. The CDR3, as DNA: TGTGCCAGCAGCCAAAGGACAGGGGGAACAGAGACCCAGTACTTC. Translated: CASSQRTGGTETQYF.

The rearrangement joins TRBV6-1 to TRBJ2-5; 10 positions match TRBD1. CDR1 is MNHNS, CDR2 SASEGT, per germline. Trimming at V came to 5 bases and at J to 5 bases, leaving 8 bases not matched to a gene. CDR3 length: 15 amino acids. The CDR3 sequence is CASSFPTGGGETQYF. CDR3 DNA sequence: TGTGCCAGCAGTTTCCCGACAGGGGGCGGGGAGACCCAGTACTTC.

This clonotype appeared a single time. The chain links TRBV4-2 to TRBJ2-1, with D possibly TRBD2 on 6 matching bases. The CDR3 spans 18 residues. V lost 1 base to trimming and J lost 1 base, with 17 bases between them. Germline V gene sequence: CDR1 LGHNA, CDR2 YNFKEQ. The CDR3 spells CASSQGGGGDFSYNEQFF. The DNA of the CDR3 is TGTGCCAGCAGCCAAGGGGGCGGTGGGGACTTTTCCTACAATGAGCAGTTCTTC.

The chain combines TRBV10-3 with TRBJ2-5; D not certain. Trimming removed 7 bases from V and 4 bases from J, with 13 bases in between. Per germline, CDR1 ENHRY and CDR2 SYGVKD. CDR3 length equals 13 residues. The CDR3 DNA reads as TGTGCCATCACGCGGTCCCCCACAGAGACCCAGTACTTC. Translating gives CAITRSPTETQYF.

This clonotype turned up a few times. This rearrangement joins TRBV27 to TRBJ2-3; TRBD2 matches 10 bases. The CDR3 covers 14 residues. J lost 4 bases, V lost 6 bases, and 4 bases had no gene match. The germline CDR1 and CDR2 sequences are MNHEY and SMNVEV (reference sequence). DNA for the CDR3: TGTGCCAGCAGGGGGCTAGCGGGAGCAGATACGCAGTATTTT. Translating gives CASRGLAGADTQYF.